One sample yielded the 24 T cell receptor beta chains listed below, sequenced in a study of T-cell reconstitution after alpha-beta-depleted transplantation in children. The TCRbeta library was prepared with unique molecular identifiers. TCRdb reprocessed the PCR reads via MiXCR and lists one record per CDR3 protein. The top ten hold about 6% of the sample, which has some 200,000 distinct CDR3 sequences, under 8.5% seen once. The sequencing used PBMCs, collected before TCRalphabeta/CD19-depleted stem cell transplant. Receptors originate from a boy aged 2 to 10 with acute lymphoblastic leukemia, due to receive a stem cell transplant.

Here the CDR3 reads CASSPTFGASYEQYF. DNA of the CDR3: TGTGCCAGCAGTCCCACCTTTGGGGCCTCCTACGAGCAGTACTTC. The rearrangement joins TRBV28 to TRBJ2-7, with D possibly matching TRBD1 (5 bases). Trimming left V 5 bases short and J 0 bases short, with 14 bases between. This CDR3 contains 15 residues. CDR1 and CDR2 (germline): MDHEN, SYDVKM.

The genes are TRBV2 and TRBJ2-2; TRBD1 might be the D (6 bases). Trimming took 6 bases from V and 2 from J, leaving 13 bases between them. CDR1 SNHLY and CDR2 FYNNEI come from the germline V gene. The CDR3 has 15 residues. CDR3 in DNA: TGTGCCAGCAGCGACACAGGGCTAAACACCGGGGAGCTGTTTTTT. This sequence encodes CASSDTGLNTGELFF.

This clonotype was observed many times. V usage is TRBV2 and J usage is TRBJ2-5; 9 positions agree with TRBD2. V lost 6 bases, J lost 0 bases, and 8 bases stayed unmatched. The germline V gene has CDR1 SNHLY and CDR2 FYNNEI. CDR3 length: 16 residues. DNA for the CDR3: TGTGCCAGCAGACCCTTAGCGGGAGCCCACCAAGAGACCCAGTACTTC. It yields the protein CASRPLAGAHQETQYF. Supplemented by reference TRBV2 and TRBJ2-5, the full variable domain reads EPEVTQTPSHQVTQMGQEVILRCVPISNHLYFYWYRQILGQKVEFLVSFYNNEISEKSEIFDDQFSVERPDGSNFTLKIRSTKLEDSAMYFCASRPLAGAHQETQYFGPGTRLLVL.

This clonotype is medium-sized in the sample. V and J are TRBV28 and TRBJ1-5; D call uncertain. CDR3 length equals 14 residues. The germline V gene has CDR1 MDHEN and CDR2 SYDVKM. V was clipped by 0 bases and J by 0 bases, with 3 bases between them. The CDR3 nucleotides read TGTGCCAGCAGTTTATGGGATAGCAATCAGCCCCAGCATTTT. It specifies CASSLWDSNQPQHF.

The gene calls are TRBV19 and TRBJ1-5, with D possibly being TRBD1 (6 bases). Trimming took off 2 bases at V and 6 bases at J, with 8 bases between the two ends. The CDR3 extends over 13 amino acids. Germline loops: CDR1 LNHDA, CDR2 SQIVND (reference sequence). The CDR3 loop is CASSIQGIQPQHF. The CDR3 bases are TGTGCCAGTAGTATACAGGGGATTCAGCCCCAGCATTTT.

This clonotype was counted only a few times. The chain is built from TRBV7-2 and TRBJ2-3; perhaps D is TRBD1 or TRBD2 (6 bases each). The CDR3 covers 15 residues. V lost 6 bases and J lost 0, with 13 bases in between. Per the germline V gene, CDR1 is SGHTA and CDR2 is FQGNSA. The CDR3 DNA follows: TGTGCCAGCAGTTCCGGGGGCGGTAGCACAGATACGCAGTATTTT. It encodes CASSSGGGSTDTQYF. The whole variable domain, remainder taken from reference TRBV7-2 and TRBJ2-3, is GAGVSQSPSNKVTEKGKDVELRCDPISGHTALYWYRQSLGQGLEFLIYFQGNSAPDKSGLPSDRFSAERTGGSVSTLTIQRTQQEDSAVYLCASSSGGGSTDTQYFGPGTRLTVL.

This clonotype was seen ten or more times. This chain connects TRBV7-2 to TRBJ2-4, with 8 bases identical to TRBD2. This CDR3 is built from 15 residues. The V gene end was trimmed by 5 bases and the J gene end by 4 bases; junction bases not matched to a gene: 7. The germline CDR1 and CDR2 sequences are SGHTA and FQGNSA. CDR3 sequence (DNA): TGTGCCAGCAGCCCAGGGACTAGTCGTAAAAACATTCAGTACTTC. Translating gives CASSPGTSRKNIQYF.

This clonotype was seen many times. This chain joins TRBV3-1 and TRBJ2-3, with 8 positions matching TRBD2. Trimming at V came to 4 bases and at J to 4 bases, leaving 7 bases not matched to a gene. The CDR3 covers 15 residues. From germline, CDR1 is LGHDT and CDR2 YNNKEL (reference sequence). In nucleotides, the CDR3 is TGTGCCAGCAGCCGGAGCGGGAGAAGCGCAGATACGCAGTATTTT. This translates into CASSRSGRSADTQYF.

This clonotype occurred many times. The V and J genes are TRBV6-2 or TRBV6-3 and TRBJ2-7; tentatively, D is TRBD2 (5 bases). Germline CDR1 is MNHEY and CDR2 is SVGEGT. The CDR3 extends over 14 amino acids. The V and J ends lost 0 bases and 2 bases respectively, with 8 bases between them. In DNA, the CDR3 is TGTGCCAGCAGTTACTCCGACGGGACCTACGAGCAGTACTTC. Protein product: CASSYSDGTYEQYF.

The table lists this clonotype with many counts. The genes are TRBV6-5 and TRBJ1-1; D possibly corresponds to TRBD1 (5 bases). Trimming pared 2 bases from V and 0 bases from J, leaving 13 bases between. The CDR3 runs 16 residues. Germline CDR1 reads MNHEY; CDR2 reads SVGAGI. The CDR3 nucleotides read TGTGCCAGCAGTTACGGTCAGGGCCTAATGAACACTGAAGCTTTCTTT. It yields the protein CASSYGQGLMNTEAFF.

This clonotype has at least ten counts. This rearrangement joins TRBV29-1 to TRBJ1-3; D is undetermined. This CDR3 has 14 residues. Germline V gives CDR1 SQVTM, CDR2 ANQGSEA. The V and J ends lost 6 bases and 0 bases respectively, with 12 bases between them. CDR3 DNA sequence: TGCAGCGTCAGCAAGGGCAGCTCTGGAAACACCATATATTTT. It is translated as CSVSKGSSGNTIYF.

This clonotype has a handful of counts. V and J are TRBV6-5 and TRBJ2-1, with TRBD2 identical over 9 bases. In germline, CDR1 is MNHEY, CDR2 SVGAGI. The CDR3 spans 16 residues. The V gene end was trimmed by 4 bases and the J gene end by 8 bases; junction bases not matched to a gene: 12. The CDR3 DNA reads TGTGCCAGCAGTTGGGTAGCGGGAGCCGGGGTCCATGAGCAGTTCTTC. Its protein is CASSWVAGAGVHEQFF.

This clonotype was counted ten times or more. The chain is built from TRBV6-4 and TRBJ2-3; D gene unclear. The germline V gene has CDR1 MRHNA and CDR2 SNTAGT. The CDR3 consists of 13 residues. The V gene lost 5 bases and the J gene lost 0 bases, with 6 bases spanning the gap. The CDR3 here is CASSPYSTDTQYF. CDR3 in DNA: TGTGCCAGCAGTCCCTATAGCACAGATACGCAGTATTTT.

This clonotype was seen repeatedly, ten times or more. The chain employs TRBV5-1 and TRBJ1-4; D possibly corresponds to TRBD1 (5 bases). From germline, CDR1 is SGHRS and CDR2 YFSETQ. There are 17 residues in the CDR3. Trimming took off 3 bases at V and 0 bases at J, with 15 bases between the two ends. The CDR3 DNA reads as TGCGCCAGCAGCTACGGGACGGCCTACGCAACTAATGAAAAACTGTTTTTT. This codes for CASSYGTAYATNEKLFF.

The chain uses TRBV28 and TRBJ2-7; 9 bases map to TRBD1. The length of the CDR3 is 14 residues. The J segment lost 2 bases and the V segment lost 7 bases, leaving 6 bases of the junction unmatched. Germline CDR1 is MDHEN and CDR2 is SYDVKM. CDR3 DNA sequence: TGTGCCAGCACCCCGGGACAGGGCCCCTACGAGCAGTACTTC. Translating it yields CASTPGQGPYEQYF.

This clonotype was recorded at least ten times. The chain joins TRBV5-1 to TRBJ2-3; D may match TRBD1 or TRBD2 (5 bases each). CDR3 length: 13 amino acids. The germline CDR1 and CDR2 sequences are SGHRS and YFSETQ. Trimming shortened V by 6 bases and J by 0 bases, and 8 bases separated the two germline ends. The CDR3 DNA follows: TGCGCCAGCAATTGGGACAGCACAGATACGCAGTATTTT. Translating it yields CASNWDSTDTQYF.

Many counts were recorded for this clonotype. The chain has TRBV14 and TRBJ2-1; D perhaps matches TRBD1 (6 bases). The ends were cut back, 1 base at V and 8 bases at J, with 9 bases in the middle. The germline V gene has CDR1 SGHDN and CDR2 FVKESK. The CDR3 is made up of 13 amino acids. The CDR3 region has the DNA TGTGCCAGCAGCCAAGTCGAGGGGGATGAGCAGTTCTTC. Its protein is CASSQVEGDEQFF.

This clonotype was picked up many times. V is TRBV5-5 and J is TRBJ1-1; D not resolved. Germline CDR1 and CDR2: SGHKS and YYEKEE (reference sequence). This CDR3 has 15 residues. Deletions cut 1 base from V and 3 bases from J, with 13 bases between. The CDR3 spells CASSLTPDGHTEAFF. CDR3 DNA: TGTGCCAGCAGCTTGACCCCGGACGGGCACACTGAAGCTTTCTTT.

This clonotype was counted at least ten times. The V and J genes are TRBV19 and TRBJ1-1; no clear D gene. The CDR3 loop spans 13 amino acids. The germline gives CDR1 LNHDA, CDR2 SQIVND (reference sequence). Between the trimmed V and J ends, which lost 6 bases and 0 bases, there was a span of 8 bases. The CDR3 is CASSYTVNTEAFF. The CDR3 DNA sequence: TGTGCCAGTAGCTACACAGTGAACACTGAAGCTTTCTTT. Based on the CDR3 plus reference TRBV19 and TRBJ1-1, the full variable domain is DGGITQSPKYLFRKEGQNVTLSCEQNLNHDAMYWYRQDPGQGLRLIYYSQIVNDFQKGDIAEGYSVSREKKESFPLTVTSAQKNPTAFYLCASSYTVNTEAFFGQGTRLTVV.

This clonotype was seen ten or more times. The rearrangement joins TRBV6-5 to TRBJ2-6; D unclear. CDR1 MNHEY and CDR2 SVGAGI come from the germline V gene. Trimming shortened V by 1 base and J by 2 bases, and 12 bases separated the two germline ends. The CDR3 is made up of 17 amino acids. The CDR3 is CASSYFDVSPGANVLTF. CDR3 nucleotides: TGTGCCAGCAGTTACTTCGATGTGTCACCTGGGGCCAACGTCCTGACTTTC.

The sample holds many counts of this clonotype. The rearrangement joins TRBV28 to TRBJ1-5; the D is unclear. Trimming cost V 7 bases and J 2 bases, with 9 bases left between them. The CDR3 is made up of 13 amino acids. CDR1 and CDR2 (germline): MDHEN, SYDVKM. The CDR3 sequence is CASTLDGNQPQHF. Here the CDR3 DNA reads TGTGCCAGCACCTTGGATGGCAATCAGCCCCAGCATTTT.

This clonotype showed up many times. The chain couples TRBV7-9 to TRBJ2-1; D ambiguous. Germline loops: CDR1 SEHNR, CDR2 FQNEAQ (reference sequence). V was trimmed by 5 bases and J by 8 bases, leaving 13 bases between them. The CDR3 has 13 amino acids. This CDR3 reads CASSPPSRDEQFF. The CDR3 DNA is TGTGCCAGCAGCCCCCCGTCTCGGGATGAGCAGTTCTTC.

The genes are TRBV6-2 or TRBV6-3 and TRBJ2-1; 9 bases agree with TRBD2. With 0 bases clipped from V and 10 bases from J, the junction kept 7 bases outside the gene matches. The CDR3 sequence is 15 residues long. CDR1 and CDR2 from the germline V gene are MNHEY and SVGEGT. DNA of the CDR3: TGTGCCAGCAGTTACTCGGGACTAGCCGAGGGGGAGCAGTTCTTC. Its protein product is CASSYSGLAEGEQFF.

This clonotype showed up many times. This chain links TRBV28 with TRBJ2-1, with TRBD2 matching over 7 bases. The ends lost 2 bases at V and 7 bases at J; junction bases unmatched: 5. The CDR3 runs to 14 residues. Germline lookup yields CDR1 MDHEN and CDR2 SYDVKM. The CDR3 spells CASSLHGGSNEQFF. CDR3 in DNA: TGTGCCAGCAGTTTACACGGCGGGAGTAATGAGCAGTTCTTC. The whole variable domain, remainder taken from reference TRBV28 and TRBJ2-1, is DVKVTQSSRYLVKRTGEKVFLECVQDMDHENMFWYRQDPGLGLRLIYFSYDVKMKEKGDIPEGYSVSREKKERFSLILESASTNQTSMYLCASSLHGGSNEQFFGPGTRLTVL.